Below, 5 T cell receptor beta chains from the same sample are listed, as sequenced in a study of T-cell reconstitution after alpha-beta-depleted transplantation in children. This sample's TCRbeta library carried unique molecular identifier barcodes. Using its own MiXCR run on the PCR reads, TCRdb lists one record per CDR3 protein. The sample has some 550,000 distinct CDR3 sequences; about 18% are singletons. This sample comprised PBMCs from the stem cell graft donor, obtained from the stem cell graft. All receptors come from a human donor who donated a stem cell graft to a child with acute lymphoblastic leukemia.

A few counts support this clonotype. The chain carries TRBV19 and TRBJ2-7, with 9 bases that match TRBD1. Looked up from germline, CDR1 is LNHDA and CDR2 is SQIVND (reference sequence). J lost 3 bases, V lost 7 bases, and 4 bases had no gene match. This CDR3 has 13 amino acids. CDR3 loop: CASTTGQGYEQYF. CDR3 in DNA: TGTGCCAGTACTACGGGACAGGGCTACGAGCAGTACTTC.

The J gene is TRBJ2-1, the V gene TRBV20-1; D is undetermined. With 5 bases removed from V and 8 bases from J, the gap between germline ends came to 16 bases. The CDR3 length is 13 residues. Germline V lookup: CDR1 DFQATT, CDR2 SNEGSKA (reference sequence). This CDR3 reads CSAHLRRRDEQFF. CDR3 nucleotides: TGCAGTGCTCATTTACGGAGAAGGGATGAGCAGTTCTTC.

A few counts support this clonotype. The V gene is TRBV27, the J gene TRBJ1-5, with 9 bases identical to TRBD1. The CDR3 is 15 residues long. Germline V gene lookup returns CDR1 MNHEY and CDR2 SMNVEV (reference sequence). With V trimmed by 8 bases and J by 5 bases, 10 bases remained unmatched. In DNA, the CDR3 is TGTGCCAGCGCGACCGGGACAGGGAGGGATCAGCCCCAGCATTTT. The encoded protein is CASATGTGRDQPQHF.

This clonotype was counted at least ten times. CDR3 sequence reads: CASSPLAGGPGEQFF. The CDR3 DNA reads as TGTGCCAGCAGCCCCCTAGCGGGAGGGCCCGGTGAGCAGTTCTTC. This rearrangement joins TRBV3-1 to TRBJ2-1; 12 bases match TRBD2. The length of the CDR3 is 15 residues. Germline V lookup: CDR1 LGHDT, CDR2 YNNKEL (reference sequence). Germline trimming cut 4 bases from V and 9 bases from J; bases unmatched to any gene: 7.

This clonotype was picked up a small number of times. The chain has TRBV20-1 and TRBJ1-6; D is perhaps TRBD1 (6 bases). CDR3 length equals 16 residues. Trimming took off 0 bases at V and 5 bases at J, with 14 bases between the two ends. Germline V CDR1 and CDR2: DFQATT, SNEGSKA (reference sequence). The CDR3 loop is CSARDWQGTDNSPLHF. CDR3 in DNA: TGCAGTGCTAGAGATTGGCAGGGGACGGATAATTCACCCCTCCACTTT.